What follows are 18 T cell receptor beta chains derived from one specimen sequenced in a study of tumor-infiltrating lymphocytes in oesophageal squamous cell carcinoma. MiXCR, applied by TCRdb to the PCR reads, yields one record per CDR3 protein. The profile shows almost 20,000 distinct CDR3 sequences, 30% to 50% of them singletons. Sequencing was done on a sample of blood. These receptors all come from a male donor with esophageal squamous cell carcinoma.

The chain combines TRBV7-2 with TRBJ2-3; D not resolved. The length of the CDR3 is 16 residues. Germline CDR1 and CDR2: SGHTA and FQGNSA. Trimming shortened V by 4 bases and J by 0 bases, and 14 bases separated the two germline ends. The CDR3 DNA sequence: TGTGCCAGCAGCTCCGGACCAACTGGAAGCACAGATACGCAGTATTTT. Protein product: CASSSGPTGSTDTQYF.

A remark on this clonotype: At one end the junction does not follow the germline gene, possibly because of a read error. The V gene is TRBV7-6, the J gene TRBJ1-1; D may be TRBD1 (5 bases). The CDR3 covers 14 residues. Per germline, CDR1 SGHVS and CDR2 FNYEAQ. The CDR3 spells CASSLPRQNTVAFF. CDR3 sequence (DNA): TGTGCCAGCAGCTTACCGAGACAGAACACTGTAGCTTTCTTT.

Comment on this clonotype: It may be a read error: a sequence one base away is much more abundant. This chain links TRBV13 with TRBJ2-1; 11 nucleotides match TRBD2. The CDR3 is 13 residues long. CDR1 is PRHDT and CDR2 is FYEKMQ in the germline V gene (reference sequence). Trimming took 5 bases from V and 11 from J; bases not matched to a gene: 5. CDR3 bases: TGTGCCAGCAGCCCGACTAGCGGGAATAAGCAGTTCTTC. Encoded protein: CASSPTSGNKQFF.

There are a few counts of this clonotype. The chain employs TRBV15 and TRBJ1-1, with D unclear. Trimming took off 0 bases at V and 3 bases at J, with 5 bases between the two ends. Per the germline V gene, CDR1 is LNHNV and CDR2 is YYDKDF (reference sequence). This CDR3 comprises 13 residues. DNA of the CDR3: TGTGCCACCAGCAGAGATTCGTACACTGAAGCTTTCTTT. Its protein is CATSRDSYTEAFF.

The chain carries TRBV20-1 and TRBJ2-7; the D is unclear. The closer fit of TRBJ2-1 to the DNA end suggests the J call may be wrong. From germline, CDR1 is DFQATT and CDR2 SNEGSKA (reference sequence). The length of the CDR3 is 14 residues. CDR3 protein: CSAIEVAVAGEQFF. The CDR3 DNA follows: TGCAGTGCTATAGAGGTAGCAGTGGCCGGTGAGCAGTTCTTC.

With regard to this clonotype: Just one base apart from a much larger clone, this may be a read error. The V and J genes are TRBV7-8 and TRBJ2-1; D is unresolved. The germline V and J ends were trimmed by 5 bases and 10 bases, with 18 bases remaining between them. The CDR3 consists of 14 residues. Germline V CDR1 and CDR2: SGHVS, FQNEAQ. The CDR3 nucleotides read TGTGCCAGCAGCCCACGTGACAATTCCTACGAGCAGTTCTTC. It is translated as CASSPRDNSYEQFF.

V is TRBV28 and J is TRBJ2-1; possible D gene TRBD2, 6 bases. V shed 2 bases and J shed 2 bases, with 10 bases lying between them. This CDR3 spans 15 amino acids. Germline CDR1 is MDHEN and CDR2 is SYDVKM. The DNA of the CDR3 is TGTGCCAGCAGTTTAGGAGGGAGCACCTACAATGAGCAGTTCTTC. It specifies CASSLGGSTYNEQFF.

This clonotype was counted only a few times. V is TRBV5-1 and J is TRBJ2-7, with TRBD1 identical over 10 bases. CDR3 length: 14 residues. The ends lost 3 bases at V and 2 bases at J; junction bases unmatched: 2. The V gene's germline CDR1 is SGHRS and CDR2 YFSETQ. The CDR3: CASSSGQGTYEQYF. CDR3 in DNA: TGCGCCAGCAGCTCGGGACAGGGGACCTACGAGCAGTACTTC.

The table lists this clonotype with a few counts. This may stem from a read error, because a much larger clone lies one nucleotide away. This sequence joins TRBV27 and TRBJ2-7; TRBD1 aligns across 9 bases. The end of the DNA is better explained by TRBJ2-1, so the J call may be wrong. There are 14 residues in the CDR3. CDR1 is MNHEY and CDR2 is SMNVEV in the germline V gene (reference sequence). The CDR3 sequence is CASSLGTGLYEQFF. The CDR3 DNA follows: TGTGCCAGCAGTTTAGGGACAGGGCTCTACGAGCAGTTCTTC.

The chain uses TRBV19 and TRBJ1-2, with 9 bases fitting TRBD1. This CDR3 contains 17 residues. Germline CDR1 reads LNHDA; CDR2 reads SQIVND (reference sequence). After removal of 4 bases from V and 4 bases from J, the junction contained 13 bases not matched to a gene. For the CDR3, the DNA is TGTGCCAGTAGTACCTCCGGGACAGGGTTCCTCGCCTATGGCTACACCTTC. Its protein is CASSTSGTGFLAYGYTF.

This clonotype was picked up one time. This chain joins TRBV6-4 and TRBJ1-1, with D uncertain. CDR3 size: 13 residues. Germline V gives CDR1 MRHNA, CDR2 SNTAGT. V was shortened by 6 bases and J by 5 bases, with 13 bases between the two germline ends. CDR3 nucleotides: TGTGCCAGCAGACTCGACGGAGGAACTGAAGCTTTCTTT. Encoded protein: CASRLDGGTEAFF.

This clonotype has at least ten counts. This chain links TRBV4-2 with TRBJ2-7; the match to TRBD2 covers 8 bases. Trimming at V came to 1 base and at J to 4 bases, leaving 3 bases not matched to a gene. Germline V lookup: CDR1 LGHNA, CDR2 YNFKEQ. The CDR3 spans 14 residues. CDR3 sequence: CASSQAGGLYEQYF. The CDR3 bases are TGTGCCAGCAGCCAAGCGGGGGGGCTGTACGAGCAGTACTTC.

This clonotype was detected only a few times. The chain combines TRBV5-3 with TRBJ2-5; 12 bases are shared with TRBD2. TRBV5-3 is treated as an ORF (open reading frame) with a function not yet certain. The CDR3 spans 13 residues. V shed 4 bases and J 11 bases; nucleotides not matched to a gene: 6. The CDR3 spells CARSGLAGGEQYF. In DNA form, the CDR3 reads TGTGCCAGAAGCGGGCTAGCGGGAGGGGAGCAGTACTTC.

This clonotype is termed medium-sized. The V call is TRBV7-8, the J call TRBJ2-7, with D hard to call. Between the trimmed V and J ends, which lost 5 bases and 3 bases, there was a span of 14 bases. The length of the CDR3 is 14 residues. In germline, CDR1 is SGHVS, CDR2 FQNEAQ. In DNA, the CDR3 is TGTGCCAGCAGCCCCCTGGGTATCCACTACGAGCAGTACTTC. This codes for CASSPLGIHYEQYF.

V gene TRBV6-4 combines with J gene TRBJ2-1; D is perhaps TRBD2 (5 bases). V was shortened by 7 bases and J by 2 bases, with 9 bases between the two germline ends. The V gene's germline CDR1 is MRHNA and CDR2 SNTAGT. CDR3 length: 13 residues. CDR3: CASTGIPYNEQFF. The CDR3, as DNA: TGTGCCAGCACGGGGATCCCCTACAATGAGCAGTTCTTC.

The chain couples TRBV6-6 to TRBJ2-3; TRBD1 is a possible D gene (6 bases). Trimming removed 6 bases from V and 0 bases from J, with 10 bases in between. This CDR3 region has 14 residues. The germline CDR1 and CDR2 sequences are MNHNY and SVGAGI (reference sequence). The CDR3 DNA is TGTGCCAGCAGGGGGACATTTAGCACAGATACGCAGTATTTT. Protein product: CASRGTFSTDTQYF.

The sample holds many counts of this clonotype. Being one base from a much bigger clone, this may be a read error. The chain is built from TRBV7-9 and TRBJ2-5; 11 nucleotides agree with TRBD2. CDR3 length equals 16 residues. V lost 8 bases to trimming and J lost 11 bases; unmatched junction nucleotides: 19. Germline lookup yields CDR1 SEHNR and CDR2 FQNEAQ (reference sequence). The CDR3 DNA follows: TGTGCCAGCGCCCCGGATAGCGGGGGGGGAAACAATGAGCAGTACTTC. Translating gives CASAPDSGGGNNEQYF.

Note on this clonotype: The junction and the germline gene differ at one end; a read error may be behind it. The chain carries TRBV5-3 and TRBJ1-1; a weak D match, TRBD1 (5 bases). TRBV5-3 belongs to the ORF category, with a function that is uncertain. The length of the CDR3 is 14 residues. The CDR3 nucleotides read TGTGCCAGCAGCTTCACAGGTGTGGACACTGAAGCTTTCTTT. Translation: CASSFTGVDTEAFF.